This T cell receptor (beta chain) was identified during a study of naive and memory T cell subsets. Four PCR rounds used nested alpha and beta constant region primers plus the SP2 primer. Blood and skin TCR RNA was reverse transcribed with alpha and beta constant primers. TCRdb reprocessed the 5' RACE reads with MiXCR, giving one entry per CDR3 protein. The sample has 55,000 to 65,000 distinct CDR3 sequences; 8% to 9% are singletons. An oligonucleotide containing a UMI was ligated to the 3' end of TCR cDNA. RNA was extracted from approximately 2.4 ml of whole blood of healthy adults. This clonotype was seen repeatedly, ten times or more. At one end, the junction sequence differs from germline, possibly due to a read error. CDR3 length equals 15 residues. Germline V CDR1 and CDR2: SSHAT, FNYEAQ (reference sequence).

The rearrangement links TRBV7-7 to TRBJ2-3; 9 bases are shared with TRBD1. This receptor was taken from a female donor in good health. In DNA form, the CDR3 reads TGTGCTAGCAGCTTGGACAGGGGTAGCACAGATACGCAGTATTTT. Residues: CASSLDRGSTDTQYF.